The 27 T cell receptor beta chains below all came from one sample that was sequenced in a study of PD-1 blockade in classical Hodgkin lymphoma. Sequenced by immunoSEQ multiplex PCR; TCRdb stores in-frame clones only, minus some. This sample has more than 15,000 clones; around 75% occur once, and the top ten carry 3.5% to 5%. Autologous stem cell transplantation was followed by relapse in every patient, and brentuximab vedotin exposure varied. The material sequenced was peripheral blood mononuclear cells (PBMCs), taken at baseline. The receptors shown here come from a human donor with classical Hodgkin lymphoma.

V usage is TRBV7-9 and J usage is TRBJ1-2, with D unclear. The CDR3 sequence is 18 residues long. Germline CDR1 reads SEHNR; CDR2 reads FQNEAQ (reference sequence). V lost 2 bases and J lost 0, with 19 bases in between. CDR3 sequence: CASSLFRVAGIANYGYTF. The CDR3 nucleotides read TGTGCCAGCAGCTTATTCCGCGTCGCAGGTATCGCTAACTATGGCTACACCTTC.

CDR3 residues: CASSSHGTITGELFF. The CDR3 region has the DNA TGTGCCAGCAGTTCCCATGGGACTATCACCGGGGAGCTGTTTTTT. The gene calls are TRBV28 and TRBJ2-2; 7 bases are shared with TRBD2. This CDR3 has 15 residues. J gave up 4 bases and V 4 bases, and 6 bases lay outside the gene matches. Germline-derived CDR1 and CDR2 are MDHEN and SYDVKM.

A single count supports this clone. The chain is built from TRBV12-5 and TRBJ2-5; 7 nucleotides match TRBD1. Trimming cost V 7 bases and J 2 bases; bases outside gene matches: 10. The CDR3 sequence is 15 residues long. Germline lookup yields CDR1 LGHNT and CDR2 FRNRAP. The CDR3 region is CASARDRGVQETQYF. The CDR3 DNA sequence: TGTGCTAGTGCCCGGGACAGAGGGGTACAAGAGACCCAGTACTTC.

This clone showed up just a few times. This rearrangement joins TRBV9 to TRBJ2-1; TRBD1 matches at 7 bases. J gave up 1 base and V 4 bases, and 8 bases lay outside the gene matches. The CDR3 is made up of 16 amino acids. Germline values: CDR1 SGDLS, CDR2 YYNGEE. In DNA form, the CDR3 reads TGTGCCAGCAGCCCCCGGACAGGAGCTTCCTACAATGAGCAGTTCTTC. Amino acid sequence: CASSPRTGASYNEQFF.

The chain carries TRBV7-9 and TRBJ1-3; D ambiguous. CDR1 is SEHNR, CDR2 FQNEAQ, per germline (reference sequence). CDR3 length: 13 residues. Trimming took 4 bases from V and 0 from J, leaving 4 bases between them. The CDR3 sequence is CASSWYSGNTIYF. CDR3 sequence (DNA): TGTGCCAGCAGCTGGTACTCTGGAAACACCATATATTTT.

This chain uses TRBV5-1 with TRBJ2-2, with unresolved D. Germline lookup yields CDR1 SGHRS and CDR2 YFSETQ. V dropped 1 base and J dropped 2 bases, with 15 bases sitting between them. The CDR3 runs 17 residues. The CDR3 here is CASSLRSTGRNTGELFF. As DNA, the CDR3 is TGCGCCAGCAGCTTGCGATCAACCGGGCGTAACACCGGGGAGCTGTTTTTT.

The rearrangement links TRBV10-3 to TRBJ2-2; D could derive from TRBD1 or TRBD2 (7 bases each). V shed 10 bases and J shed 3 bases, with 18 bases lying between them. There are 15 residues in the CDR3. CDR1 ENHRY and CDR2 SYGVKD come from the germline V gene. DNA for the CDR3: TGTGCCACCAGGCCAGGGGGGGAGGACACCGGGGAGCTGTTTTTT. Amino acid sequence: CATRPGGEDTGELFF.

The V gene is TRBV10-1, the J gene TRBJ2-7; D not certain. The CDR3 loop spans 13 amino acids. Trimming pared 5 bases from V and 2 bases from J, leaving 10 bases between. Germline loops: CDR1 WNHNN, CDR2 SYGVQD (reference sequence). The CDR3 sequence: CASSSHITYEQYF. In nucleotides, the CDR3 is TGCGCCAGCAGTAGTCACATCACCTACGAGCAGTACTTC.

This rearrangement joins TRBV7-2 to TRBJ1-3, with 8 bases aligning to TRBD1. This CDR3 is 15 amino acids long. CDR1 is SGHTA, CDR2 FQGNSA, per germline. V shed 3 bases and J 4 bases; nucleotides not matched to a gene: 5. CDR3 coding DNA: TGTGCCAGCAGCTTGGCAGGGGGCGCCGGAAACACCATATATTTT. Residues: CASSLAGGAGNTIYF.

The rearrangement joins TRBV7-2 to TRBJ2-7; maybe TRBD1 (5 bases). Trimming cost V 5 bases and J 2 bases, with 13 bases left between them. The germline V gene has CDR1 SGHTA and CDR2 FQGNSA. The CDR3 is 14 residues long. DNA for the CDR3: TGTGCCAGCAGCAGAGTTACAGGAACCTACGAGCAGTACTTC. It specifies CASSRVTGTYEQYF.

J is TRBJ2-1 and V is TRBV9, with a tentative D call TRBD1 (5 bases). Looked up from germline, CDR1 is SGDLS and CDR2 is YYNGEE. CDR3 length: 13 amino acids. The ends were cut back, 4 bases at V and 4 bases at J, with 9 bases in the middle. The CDR3 coding sequence is TGTGCCAGCAGCTTGACAGATTACAATGAGCAGTTCTTC. Translated, it gives CASSLTDYNEQFF.

CDR3 in DNA: TGTGCCAGCTCACCACCGATCCAGGACCCCAGGAAAGCTAACTATGGCTACACCTTC. It is translated as CASSPPIQDPRKANYGYTF. The genes are TRBV18 and TRBJ1-2; no clear D gene. The length of the CDR3 is 19 residues. The V end lost 0 bases, the J end lost 0 bases, and 20 bases lay between the germline ends. Looked up from germline, CDR1 is KGHSH and CDR2 is LQKENI.

The chain has TRBV30 and TRBJ1-2; D remains unclear. CDR1 is GTSNPN, CDR2 SVGIG, per germline (reference sequence). The length of the CDR3 is 10 residues. CDR3 coding DNA: TGTGGGGCAGAGAACTATGGCTACACCTTC. Translating it yields CGAENYGYTF. Full variable domain (remainder filled in from reference TRBV30 and TRBJ1-2): SQTIHQWPATLVQPVGSPLSLECTVEGTSNPNLYWYRQAAGRGLQLLFYSVGIGQISSEVPQNLSASRPQDRQFILSSKKLLLSDSGFYLCGAENYGYTFGSGTRLTVV.

The chain combines TRBV15 with TRBJ2-3; D possibly corresponds to TRBD1 (6 bases). The germline V gene has CDR1 LNHNV and CDR2 YYDKDF (reference sequence). V dropped 5 bases and J dropped 2 bases, with 17 bases sitting between them. The length of the CDR3 is 16 residues. The CDR3 region has the DNA TGTGCCACCAGCCCTCCACGGACAGCTTACACAGATACGCAGTATTTT. This gives the protein CATSPPRTAYTDTQYF.

J is TRBJ2-5 and V is TRBV7-2, with 8 bases matching TRBD1. Trimming cost V 8 bases and J 3 bases; bases outside gene matches: 8. The CDR3 extends over 14 amino acids. CDR1 is SGHTA and CDR2 is FQGNSA in the germline V gene. CDR3 sequence (DNA): TGTGCCAGCTTTGGGAAACAGGGGGAAGAGACCCAGTACTTC. Its protein product is CASFGKQGEETQYF.

This chain connects TRBV5-1 to TRBJ2-1; 9 positions match TRBD2. Per germline, CDR1 SGHRS and CDR2 YFSETQ. This CDR3 contains 12 residues. V trimming: 7 bases; J trimming: 7 bases; junction bases outside the gene matches: 3. The CDR3 DNA reads as TGCGCCAGCCGTCTAGCGGGAAATGAGCAGTTCTTC. Residues: CASRLAGNEQFF.

The rearrangement joins TRBV7-3 to TRBJ2-3, with TRBD2 matching over 7 bases. Trimming removed 5 bases from V and 4 bases from J; junction bases left unmatched: 6. Germline values: CDR1 SGHTA, CDR2 FQGTGA. The CDR3 length is 14 residues. The CDR3 sequence is CASSLGGGPDTQYF. CDR3 DNA sequence: TGTGCCAGCAGCCTGGGGGGAGGGCCAGATACGCAGTATTTT.

The chain carries TRBV7-8 and TRBJ2-7; possibly TRBD1 or TRBD2 for D (6 bases each). From germline, CDR1 is SGHVS and CDR2 FQNEAQ. Deletions cut 5 bases from V and 1 base from J, with 18 bases between. The CDR3 spans 16 residues. This chain's CDR3 is CASSPGSGALSYEQYF. CDR3 sequence (DNA): TGTGCCAGCAGCCCAGGATCGGGGGCATTATCCTACGAGCAGTACTTC.

This rearrangement joins TRBV11-2 to TRBJ1-6; D unclear. Germline loops: CDR1 SGHAT, CDR2 FQNNGV. There are 14 residues in the CDR3. The V end was cut by 1 base, the J end by 4 bases, with 5 bases between. This CDR3 reads CASSLGQYNSPLHF. CDR3 nucleotide sequence: TGTGCCAGCAGCTTAGGGCAGTATAATTCACCCCTCCACTTT.

This rearrangement joins TRBV18 to TRBJ2-7; a weak D match, TRBD2 (5 bases). There are 13 residues in the CDR3. Germline loops: CDR1 KGHSH, CDR2 LQKENI. Trimming shortened V by 3 bases and J by 2 bases, and 8 bases separated the two germline ends. CDR3 sequence: CASSPPGTYEQYF. DNA of the CDR3: TGTGCCAGCTCACCGCCGGGGACCTACGAGCAGTACTTC.

The V call is TRBV19, the J call TRBJ2-7; 14 bases map to TRBD2. This CDR3 is built from 19 residues. J was trimmed by 6 bases and V by 5 bases; bases with no gene match: 18. Per the germline V gene, CDR1 is LNHDA and CDR2 is SQIVND (reference sequence). CDR3 coding DNA: TGTGCCAGTAGTCCTCCCGGACTAGCGGGAGGACGGAGTGCGGGCGAGCAGTACTTC. Translated, it gives CASSPPGLAGGRSAGEQYF. The complete variable domain, with remaining parts taken from reference TRBV19 and TRBJ2-7, reads DGGITQSPKYLFRKEGQNVTLSCEQNLNHDAMYWYRQDPGQGLRLIYYSQIVNDFQKGDIAEGYSVSREKKESFPLTVTSAQKNPTAFYLCASSPPGLAGGRSAGEQYFGPGTRLTVT.

This clone was counted only a few times. The CDR3 DNA reads as TGCGCCAGCACCACCGGGCCAACCTACGAGCAGTACTTC. Residues: CASTTGPTYEQYF. The chain employs TRBV10-2 and TRBJ2-7; no clear D. Germline values: CDR1 WSHSY, CDR2 SAAADI. Trimming removed 7 bases at V and 2 bases at J, with 12 bases between. This CDR3 contains 13 residues.

The chain links TRBV4-3 to TRBJ2-3, with 9 bases matching TRBD2. The CDR3 totals 16 residues. With V trimmed by 4 bases and J by 6 bases, 11 bases remained unmatched. Germline CDR1 is LGHNA and CDR2 is YSLEER. CDR3 loop: CASSPSGLAKQDTQYF. CDR3 in DNA: TGCGCCAGCAGCCCCTCCGGACTAGCGAAACAGGATACGCAGTATTTT.

This clone was seen only a few times. This chain joins TRBV6-1 and TRBJ1-2, with 7 bases identical to TRBD1. The length of the CDR3 is 15 residues. V shed 3 bases, J shed 2 bases, and the junction held 6 bases outside the gene matches. The germline CDR1 and CDR2 sequences are MNHNS and SASEGT. CDR3 residues: CASSDQGGPNYGYTF. The CDR3 nucleotides read TGTGCCAGCAGTGATCAGGGGGGCCCCAACTATGGCTACACCTTC.

CDR3 DNA: TGTGCCAGCAGTTTTGGCCCCCGGGTCGAGCAGTACTTC. Protein sequence: CASSFGPRVEQYF. The rearrangement uses TRBV28 and TRBJ2-7, with no clear D. This CDR3 comprises 13 residues. Looked up from germline, CDR1 is MDHEN and CDR2 is SYDVKM. Trimming cost V 3 bases and J 6 bases, with 12 bases left between them.

This chain connects TRBV29-1 to TRBJ2-3; D call uncertain. Germline loops: CDR1 SQVTM, CDR2 ANQGSEA. The CDR3 extends over 13 amino acids. V lost 3 bases and J 2 bases, leaving 9 bases between the germline ends. In nucleotides, the CDR3 is TGCAGCGTTGATTACGGTACCACAGATACGCAGTATTTT. Protein sequence: CSVDYGTTDTQYF.

The chain is built from TRBV11-2 and TRBJ1-4; maybe TRBD1 (6 bases). The CDR3 is made up of 14 amino acids. The V gene lost 9 bases and the J gene lost 2 bases, with 13 bases spanning the gap. The germline V gene has CDR1 SGHAT and CDR2 FQNNGV. The CDR3 region is CASTTGLTNEKLFF. CDR3 sequence (DNA): TGTGCCAGTACAACAGGGCTTACTAATGAAAAACTGTTTTTT. Drawing the rest from reference TRBV11-2 and TRBJ1-4, the complete variable domain is EAGVAQSPRYKIIEKRQSVAFWCNPISGHATLYWYQQILGQGPKLLIQFQNNGVVDDSQLPKDRFSAERLKGVDSTLKIQPAKLEDSAVYLCASTTGLTNEKLFFGSGTQLSVL.